This passage covers 5 T cell receptor beta chains from one sample sequenced in a study of low-dose radiotherapy and immunotherapy resistance in tumors. The time point was: after trial treatment. Indicated treatment: LDRT plus nivolumab, ipilimumab, low-dose cyclophosphamide and aspirin (RACIN trial). TCR amplification used 20 to 25 PCR cycles, a constant-region primer and a V-primer adapter. Each CDR3 protein is one row after TCRdb ran MiXCR on the reads. The sample holds some 52,000 distinct CDR3 sequences, 33% seen once. The material sequenced was PBMCs, taken after low-dose radiotherapy plus immunotherapy. These receptors were obtained from a male donor with rectosigmoid adenocarcinoma.

The sample holds a few counts of this clonotype. The rearrangement links TRBV7-2 to TRBJ1-5, with unresolved D. The CDR3 runs 14 residues. V was clipped by 5 bases and J by 2 bases, with 10 bases between them. Germline V lookup: CDR1 SGHTA, CDR2 FQGNSA. CDR3 region: CASSPNLGNQPQHF. CDR3 nucleotide sequence: TGTGCCAGCAGCCCGAATCTGGGCAATCAGCCCCAGCATTTT.

The chain uses TRBV5-1 and TRBJ1-1; 7 bases are shared with TRBD1. The CDR3 is 15 residues long. V shed 0 bases, J shed 7 bases, and the junction held 9 bases outside the gene matches. Germline CDR1 and CDR2: SGHRS and YFSETQ. Here the CDR3 DNA reads TGCGCCAGCAGCTTGGCCCGACAGGGTGAGGGTGAAGCTTTCTTT. Translating it yields CASSLARQGEGEAFF.

In the case of this clonotype: This likely reflects a read error, since a far larger clone is one base away. The chain links TRBV28 to TRBJ2-2; D is unresolved. Per the germline V gene, CDR1 is MDHEN and CDR2 is SYDVKM. CDR3 length: 11 amino acids. In nucleotides, the CDR3 is TGTGCCACCAGTCTTTCCTGGGAGCTGTTTTTT. It specifies CATSLSWELFF.

In its sample, this clonotype was seen many times. The V gene is TRBV7-9, the J gene TRBJ2-2; 10 bases are shared with TRBD2. Per the germline V gene, CDR1 is SEHNR and CDR2 is FQNEAQ (reference sequence). The CDR3 runs to 16 residues. Unmatched junction bases numbered 8, after V lost 3 bases and J lost 7 bases. The CDR3 is CASSFGAGGPGGELFF. DNA for the CDR3: TGTGCCAGCAGCTTTGGAGCGGGAGGGCCTGGCGGGGAGCTGTTTTTT.

This clonotype was observed many times. The V gene is TRBV28, the J gene TRBJ1-6; 7 nucleotides align to TRBD1. The CDR3 runs to 16 residues. Germline V CDR1 and CDR2: MDHEN, SYDVKM. The ends lost 6 bases at V and 7 bases at J; junction bases unmatched: 12. The CDR3 here is CASRSEGARVNSPLHF. The DNA for the CDR3 is TGTGCCAGCAGATCCGAGGGGGCCCGAGTAAATTCACCCCTCCACTTT.